The 30 T cell receptor beta chains given below trace back to one sample, sequenced in a study of high-grade serous ovarian cancer treatment subgroups (dated by TCRdb to the early 2020s). Tumor samples were collected prior to definitive surgery or chemotherapy. The method behind the library was the immunoSEQ multiplex PCR assay. In its TCRdb copy, this immuneACCESS table keeps in-frame sequences only and misses some clones. Where compared with another copy, unresolved V genes explain less than half of these, and the others have no known cause. For this sample the table gives 3,500 to 4,500 clones, of which more than 65% were detected only once. The ten largest clones add up to 12% of the sample. The sequencing input was tumor tissue. Receptor source: a human donor with high-grade serous ovarian cancer.

The chain links TRBV15 to TRBJ2-5; 7 nucleotides agree with TRBD1. The CDR3 runs 14 residues. The ends lost 5 bases at V and 8 bases at J; junction bases unmatched: 11. Per germline, CDR1 LNHNV and CDR2 YYDKDF (reference sequence). DNA of the CDR3: TGTGCCACCAGCGGCCGAGGACAGGCCTTAACCCAGTACTTC. Its translation is CATSGRGQALTQYF.

The chain links TRBV7-9 to TRBJ2-5, with 10 bases matching TRBD1. CDR1 is SEHNR, CDR2 FQNEAQ, per germline (reference sequence). This CDR3 has 13 residues. Losses at the gene ends were 3 bases for V and 5 bases for J; bases not matched to a gene: 0. The chain's CDR3 is CASSLDRGETQYF. DNA for the CDR3: TGTGCCAGCAGCTTGGACAGGGGGGAGACCCAGTACTTC.

Of note for this clone: At the DNA level, this CDR3 is encoded by other sequences in the same sample as well. This chain joins TRBV9 and TRBJ2-1; 12 nucleotides align to TRBD2. V lost 0 bases to trimming and J lost 7 bases; unmatched junction nucleotides: 5. The CDR3 contains 16 residues. CDR1 SGDLS and CDR2 YYNGEE come from the germline V gene. DNA for the CDR3: TGTGCCAGCAGCGTAGGTCCTAGCGGGGGGGCGAATGAGCAGTTCTTC. It codes for CASSVGPSGGANEQFF.

J is TRBJ1-1 and V is TRBV2; D is ambiguous. The germline gives CDR1 SNHLY, CDR2 FYNNEI. The CDR3 length is 11 residues. The ends were cut back, 2 bases at V and 8 bases at J, with 6 bases in the middle. CDR3 sequence (DNA): TGTGCCAGCAGTGAACTGATAGAAGCTTTCTTT. Residues: CASSELIEAFF.

The chain employs TRBV6-4 and TRBJ1-6; D unresolved. Trimming removed 5 bases from V and 4 bases from J, with 9 bases in between. Germline lookup yields CDR1 MRHNA and CDR2 SNTAGT. This CDR3 spans 14 amino acids. The CDR3 nucleotides read TGTGCCAGCAGTTCCACGCGGTATAATTCACCCCTCCACTTT. This encodes CASSSTRYNSPLHF.

This chain joins TRBV11-3 and TRBJ2-7, with D tentatively TRBD2 (5 bases). V was clipped by 0 bases and J by 0 bases, with 15 bases between them. This CDR3 is built from 17 residues. Germline assignment: CDR1 SGHNT and CDR2 YENEEA. For the CDR3, the DNA is TGTGCCAGCAGCTTAGAGGTTTCAGGAGGCCTCTCCTACGAGCAGTACTTC. This sequence encodes CASSLEVSGGLSYEQYF.

This clone was seen a handful of times. The chain uses TRBV7-2 and TRBJ1-5; 7 bases are shared with TRBD1. This CDR3 spans 15 amino acids. The ends lost 3 bases at V and 7 bases at J; junction bases unmatched: 9. CDR1 SGHTA and CDR2 FQGNSA come from the germline V gene. CDR3 region: CASSLRQGAQQPQHF. The CDR3 DNA follows: TGTGCCAGCAGCTTGAGACAGGGAGCACAGCAGCCCCAGCATTTT.

V usage is TRBV19 and J usage is TRBJ1-6; D gene uncertain. Germline V gene sequence: CDR1 LNHDA, CDR2 SQIVND (reference sequence). The V gene lost 5 bases and the J gene lost 9 bases, with 17 bases spanning the gap. CDR3 length: 15 amino acids. The CDR3 loop reads CASSLGGSLVSPLHF. CDR3 sequence (DNA): TGTGCCAGTAGTTTAGGAGGCTCCCTTGTTTCACCCCTCCACTTT.

This clone has only one observation. V and J are TRBV7-9 and TRBJ2-1, with 13 positions matching TRBD2. The J segment lost 4 bases and the V segment lost 4 bases, leaving 1 base of the junction unmatched. The CDR3 is 15 amino acids. The germline CDR1 and CDR2 sequences are SEHNR and FQNEAQ (reference sequence). The CDR3 reads CASSSTSGGYNEQFF. CDR3 nucleotides: TGTGCCAGCAGCTCGACTAGCGGGGGGTACAATGAGCAGTTCTTC.

The chain is built from TRBV7-2 and TRBJ2-1, with 7 bases matching TRBD2. The CDR3 consists of 12 residues. V gave up 5 bases and J gave up 15 bases; unmatched junction bases: 10. The germline CDR1 and CDR2 sequences are SGHTA and FQGNSA. This CDR3 is CASSQELGLRFF. The CDR3 region has the DNA TGTGCCAGCAGCCAAGAACTGGGACTAAGGTTCTTC.

This clone is medium-sized in the sample. The V call is TRBV18, the J call TRBJ1-2; D is perhaps TRBD1 (6 bases). The CDR3 spans 15 residues. V was cut by 4 bases and J by 3 bases, with 15 bases left in between. Germline CDR1 reads KGHSH; CDR2 reads LQKENI. In DNA, the CDR3 is TGTGCCAGCTCACGCACGGGACAAAAAGACTATGGCTACACCTTC. It encodes CASSRTGQKDYGYTF.

The gene calls are TRBV4-2 and TRBJ2-2, with D possibly called TRBD1 or TRBD2 (6 bases each). V lost 3 bases and J 2 bases, leaving 10 bases between the germline ends. There are 15 residues in the CDR3. Germline V lookup: CDR1 LGHNA, CDR2 YNFKEQ. The DNA for the CDR3 is TGTGCCAGCAGCCAGCCGGGGGCCAACACCGGGGAGCTGTTTTTT. Its translation: CASSQPGANTGELFF.

J is TRBJ1-1 and V is TRBV5-4; TRBD1 matches 8 bases. The trim removed 4 bases at V and 0 bases at J, leaving 5 bases unmatched. The germline CDR1 and CDR2 sequences are SGHNT and YYREEE (reference sequence). The CDR3 runs 15 residues. The CDR3 DNA is TGTGCCAGCAGCATTGGGACAGGAATGAACACTGAAGCTTTCTTT. Its protein product is CASSIGTGMNTEAFF. The whole variable domain, remainder taken from reference TRBV5-4 and TRBJ1-1, is ETGVTQSPTHLIKTRGQQVTLRCSSQSGHNTVSWYQQALGQGPQFIFQYYREEENGRGNFPPRFSGLQFPNYSSELNVNALELDDSALYLCASSIGTGMNTEAFFGQGTRLTVV.

This clone showed up just a few times. This chain joins TRBV27 and TRBJ1-4, with D perhaps TRBD1 (5 bases). This CDR3 is built from 14 residues. CDR1 and CDR2 (germline): MNHEY, SMNVEV (reference sequence). V shed 3 bases and J shed 5 bases, with 10 bases lying between them. As DNA, the CDR3 is TGTGCCAGCAGTTTCCGACAGAAAAATGAAAAACTGTTTTTT. Its translation is CASSFRQKNEKLFF.

By sample fraction, this clone is large (0.1 to 1%). The junction and the germline gene differ at one end; a read error may be behind it. V gene TRBV6-1 combines with J gene TRBJ1-2; the D gene is possibly TRBD1 (6 bases). The CDR3 covers 13 residues. The germline V gene encodes CDR1 MNHNS and CDR2 SASEGT. This chain's CDR3 is CASSERKTGPPPF. Here the CDR3 DNA reads TGTGCCAGCAGTGAGAGGAAAACAGGGCCCCCTCCCTTC.

The chain links TRBV27 to TRBJ2-2; 12 nucleotides match TRBD1. The CDR3 extends over 15 amino acids. Looked up from germline, CDR1 is MNHEY and CDR2 is SMNVEV (reference sequence). After removal of 4 bases from V and 9 bases from J, the junction contained 6 bases not matched to a gene. In DNA, the CDR3 is TGTGCCAGCAGTTCCCCGGGACAGGGGGCCCGGGAGCTGTTTTTT. Its translation is CASSSPGQGARELFF.

The chain joins TRBV4-3 to TRBJ2-6, with a weak D call TRBD1 (5 bases). CDR3 length: 19 residues. Per the germline V gene, CDR1 is LGHNA and CDR2 is YSLEER. V was trimmed by 0 bases and J by 0 bases, leaving 15 bases between them. CDR3 amino acids: CASSQDGGHLSSGANVLTF. The CDR3 nucleotides are TGCGCCAGCAGCCAAGATGGCGGACACCTGAGCTCTGGGGCCAACGTCCTGACTTTC.

The J gene is TRBJ2-3, the V gene TRBV27, with no clear D. V was shortened by 0 bases and J by 4 bases, with 17 bases between the two germline ends. Per the germline V gene, CDR1 is MNHEY and CDR2 is SMNVEV (reference sequence). The CDR3 has 17 amino acids. Here the CDR3 DNA reads TGTGCCAGCAGTTTATCGGGTAGGCCGTATACCGCAGATACGCAGTATTTT. Translated, it gives CASSLSGRPYTADTQYF.

This sequence joins TRBV19 and TRBJ1-5, with 9 positions matching TRBD1. CDR1 LNHDA and CDR2 SQIVND come from the germline V gene (reference sequence). The CDR3 has 18 amino acids. With V trimmed by 1 base and J by 6 bases, 13 bases remained unmatched. In DNA, the CDR3 is TGTGCCAGTAGTATAGCAGCGGGACAGGGTTCCATCGGTCAGCCCCAGCATTTT. Translating it yields CASSIAAGQGSIGQPQHF.

There are a few counts of this clone. The chain combines TRBV10-3 with TRBJ1-2; the D gene is possibly TRBD1 (6 bases). The CDR3 is 13 residues long. Trimming removed 5 bases from V and 4 bases from J, with 11 bases in between. Per germline, CDR1 ENHRY and CDR2 SYGVKD. The DNA of the CDR3 is TGTGCCATCAGTACAGGACAGCCCTATGGCTACACCTTC. Residues: CAISTGQPYGYTF.

The V gene is TRBV7-6, the J gene TRBJ2-1; 10 bases match TRBD1. This CDR3 is 15 amino acids long. V trimming: 2 bases; J trimming: 8 bases; junction bases outside the gene matches: 6. CDR1 and CDR2 (germline): SGHVS, FNYEAQ. CDR3 DNA sequence: TGTGCCAGCAGCTTACCGGGACAGGGGTTCGATGAGCAGTTCTTC. It is translated as CASSLPGQGFDEQFF.

The chain is built from TRBV5-1 and TRBJ1-1; D possibly corresponds to TRBD1 (6 bases). The germline CDR1 and CDR2 sequences are SGHRS and YFSETQ. V lost 4 bases, J lost 4 bases, and 11 bases lay in between. The CDR3 has 13 amino acids. CDR3 protein: CASSATGLTEAFF. In DNA form, the CDR3 reads TGCGCCAGCAGCGCTACAGGGCTCACTGAAGCTTTCTTT.

By share of the sample, this clone is medium-sized (0.01 to 0.1%). The chain carries TRBV30 and TRBJ1-1, with TRBD1 as a possible D gene (6 bases). CDR3 length equals 13 residues. From germline, CDR1 is GTSNPN and CDR2 SVGIG (reference sequence). V was trimmed by 3 bases and J by 5 bases, leaving 13 bases between them. The CDR3, as DNA: TGTGCCTGGAGCGGCGACAGGAGGACTGAAGCTTTCTTT. It yields the protein CAWSGDRRTEAFF. The full variable domain, with the rest looked up from reference TRBV30 and TRBJ1-1, is SQTIHQWPATLVQPVGSPLSLECTVEGTSNPNLYWYRQAAGRGLQLLFYSVGIGQISSEVPQNLSASRPQDRQFILSSKKLLLSDSGFYLCAWSGDRRTEAFFGQGTRLTVV.

This chain links TRBV7-2 with TRBJ1-5; D is perhaps TRBD1 (6 bases). Trimming pared 5 bases from V and 1 base from J, leaving 18 bases between. CDR1 and CDR2 (germline): SGHTA, FQGNSA. This CDR3 is 17 amino acids long. CDR3 in amino acids: CASSLSGRGASNQPQHF. CDR3 coding DNA: TGTGCCAGCAGCCTATCCGGTCGGGGGGCGAGCAATCAGCCCCAGCATTTT. The complete variable domain, with remaining parts taken from reference TRBV7-2 and TRBJ1-5, reads GAGVSQSPSNKVTEKGKDVELRCDPISGHTALYWYRQSLGQGLEFLIYFQGNSAPDKSGLPSDRFSAERTGGSVSTLTIQRTQQEDSAVYLCASSLSGRGASNQPQHFGDGTRLSIL.

The rearrangement links TRBV29-1 to TRBJ2-5, with 7 bases aligning to TRBD1. J lost 2 bases, V lost 5 bases, and 5 bases had no gene match. CDR1 and CDR2 from the germline V gene are SQVTM and ANQGSEA. This CDR3 spans 13 amino acids. CDR3 sequence reads: CSVYRGTQETQYF. The CDR3 DNA reads TGCAGCGTTTACAGGGGAACGCAAGAGACCCAGTACTTC.

The V call is TRBV6-1, the J call TRBJ1-3, with a tentative D call TRBD1 (5 bases). The V end was cut by 4 bases, the J end by 4 bases, with 14 bases between. CDR3 length equals 15 residues. Germline CDR1 is MNHNS and CDR2 is SASEGT. The CDR3 region is CASSGYWTSGNTIYF. The DNA for the CDR3 is TGTGCCAGCAGTGGCTACTGGACATCCGGAAACACCATATATTTT.

The J gene is TRBJ1-1, the V gene TRBV12-5; D is ambiguous. The germline V and J ends were trimmed by 7 bases and 8 bases, with 14 bases remaining between them. Germline V CDR1 and CDR2: LGHNT, FRNRAP. The length of the CDR3 is 12 residues. DNA for the CDR3: TGTGCTAGTGCCTTAAGGGTGGGGGAAGCTTTCTTT. Encoded protein: CASALRVGEAFF.

This clone was recorded only once. The genes are TRBV5-1 and TRBJ2-7; 7 nucleotides align to TRBD1. CDR1 and CDR2 (germline): SGHRS, YFSETQ. Trimming cost V 4 bases and J 1 base; bases outside gene matches: 8. The length of the CDR3 is 15 residues. The CDR3 sequence is CASSETGLRSYEQYF. The CDR3 DNA follows: TGCGCCAGCAGCGAGACAGGGTTGAGGTCCTACGAGCAGTACTTC. The complete variable domain, with remaining parts taken from reference TRBV5-1 and TRBJ2-7, reads KAGVTQTPRYLIKTRGQQVTLSCSPISGHRSVSWYQQTPGQGLQFLFEYFSETQRNKGNFPGRFSGRQFSNSRSEMNVSTLELGDSALYLCASSETGLRSYEQYFGPGTRLTVT.

This chain joins TRBV27 and TRBJ2-6; no definite D call. CDR1 MNHEY and CDR2 SMNVEV come from the germline V gene (reference sequence). Trimming pared 5 bases from V and 1 base from J, leaving 21 bases between. The CDR3 is made up of 19 amino acids. CDR3: CASSVGLLQESSGANVLTF. The CDR3 nucleotides are TGTGCCAGCAGTGTCGGGCTTCTCCAAGAAAGTTCTGGGGCCAACGTCCTGACTTTC.

The V gene is TRBV6-1, the J gene TRBJ1-2; TRBD1 matches 8 bases. CDR3 size: 12 residues. Trimming removed 11 bases from V and 6 bases from J; junction bases left unmatched: 8. CDR1 is MNHNS, CDR2 SASEGT, per germline. The CDR3 protein is CACSMTGDGYTF. In DNA form, the CDR3 reads TGTGCCTGCTCTATGACAGGGGATGGCTACACCTTC.